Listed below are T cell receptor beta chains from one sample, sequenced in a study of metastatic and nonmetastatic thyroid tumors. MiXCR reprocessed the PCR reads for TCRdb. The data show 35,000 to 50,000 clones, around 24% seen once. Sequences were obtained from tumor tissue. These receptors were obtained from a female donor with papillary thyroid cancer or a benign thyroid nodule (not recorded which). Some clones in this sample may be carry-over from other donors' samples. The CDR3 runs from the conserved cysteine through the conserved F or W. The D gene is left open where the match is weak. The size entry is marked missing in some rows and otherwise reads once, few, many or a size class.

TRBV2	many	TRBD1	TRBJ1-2	CASSDRGTGTLGYTF	TGTGCCAGCAGTGATCGTGGGACAGGGACTTTAGGCTACACCTTC
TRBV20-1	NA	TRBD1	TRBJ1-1	CSARPNLGQGAGNTEAFF	TGCAGTGCTAGACCGAACCTTGGACAGGGGGCAGGAAACACTGAAGCTTTCTTT
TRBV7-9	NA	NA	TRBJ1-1	CAIRVNTEAFF	TGTGCCATCCGAGTCAACACTGAAGCTTTCTTT
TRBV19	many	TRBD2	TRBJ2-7	CASSIWGGSSYEQYF	TGTGCCAGTAGTATATGGGGGGGTAGCTCCTACGAGCAGTACTTC
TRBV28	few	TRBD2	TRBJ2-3	CASSLTGLAGSTDTQYF	TGTGCCAGCAGTTTAACGGGACTAGCGGGATCCACAGATACGCAGTATTTT
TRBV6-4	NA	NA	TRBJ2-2	CASSDSFNTGELFF	TGTGCCAGCAGTGACTCGTTTAACACCGGGGAGCTGTTTTTT
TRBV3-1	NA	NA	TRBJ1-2	CASSQDRVYGYTF	TGTGCCAGCAGCCAAGACAGGGTCTATGGCTACACCTTC
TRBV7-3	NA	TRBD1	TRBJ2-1	CASSFRQGAHNEQFF	TGTGCCAGCAGCTTTCGACAGGGGGCGCACAATGAGCAGTTCTTC
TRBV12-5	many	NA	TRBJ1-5	CASGLDDIKPQHF	TGTGCTAGTGGTTTGGACGACATAAAGCCCCAGCATTTT
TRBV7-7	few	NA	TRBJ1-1	CASSLDSGTEAFF	TGTGCTAGCAGCTTAGACAGCGGCACTGAAGCTTTCTTT